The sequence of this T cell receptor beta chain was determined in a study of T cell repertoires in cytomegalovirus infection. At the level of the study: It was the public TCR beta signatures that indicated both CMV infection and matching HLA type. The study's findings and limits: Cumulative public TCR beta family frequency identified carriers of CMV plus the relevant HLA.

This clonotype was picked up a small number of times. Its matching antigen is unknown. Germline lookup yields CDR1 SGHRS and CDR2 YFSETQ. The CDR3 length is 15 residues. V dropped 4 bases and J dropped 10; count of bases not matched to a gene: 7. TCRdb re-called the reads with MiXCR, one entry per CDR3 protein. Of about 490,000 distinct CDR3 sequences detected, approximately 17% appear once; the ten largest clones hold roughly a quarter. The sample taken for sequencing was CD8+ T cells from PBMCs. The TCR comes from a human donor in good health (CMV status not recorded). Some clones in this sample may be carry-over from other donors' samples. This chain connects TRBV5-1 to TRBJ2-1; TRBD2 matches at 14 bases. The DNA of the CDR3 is TGCGCCAGCAGCGGGACTAGCGGGAGTGGAGGCGAGCAGTTCTTC. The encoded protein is CASSGTSGSGGEQFF.